The 29 T cell receptor beta chains below come from one sample, sequenced in a study of beta chain features in type 1 diabetes. Study outcomes and limitations: The study found moderately but significantly shorter TCRB CDR3s in all four CD4+ subsets of Type 1 diabetes patients.

Isolated RNA was reverse transcribed in full, so expressed TCRB transcripts were sequenced. Sequenced by immunoSEQ multiplex PCR; TCRdb stores in-frame clones only, minus some. Found here are 630,000 or so clones, 11% to 15% of them singletons; the top ten hold 0.035% to 0.045%. For these receptors, no antigen is known. Material: naive CD4+ T cells from blood. The receptors were sampled from a man between 18 and 35 years old with type 1 diabetes.

This clone was seen only a few times. The chain employs TRBV19 and TRBJ2-1, with 7 bases fitting TRBD1. This CDR3 has 13 amino acids. Per germline, CDR1 LNHDA and CDR2 SQIVND (reference sequence). V trimming: 0 bases; J trimming: 15 bases; junction bases outside the gene matches: 8. The chain's CDR3 is CASSIDPGQSLFF. Written as DNA, the CDR3 is TGTGCCAGTAGTATAGACCCGGGACAGTCGTTGTTCTTC. Filled out from reference TRBV19 and TRBJ2-1, the complete variable domain reads DGGITQSPKYLFRKEGQNVTLSCEQNLNHDAMYWYRQDPGQGLRLIYYSQIVNDFQKGDIAEGYSVSREKKESFPLTVTSAQKNPTAFYLCASSIDPGQSLFFGPGTRLTVL.

V gene TRBV6-5 combines with J gene TRBJ1-2, with 8 bases matching TRBD1. The CDR3 is made up of 14 amino acids. V gave up 0 bases and J gave up 6 bases; unmatched junction bases: 3. Germline CDR1 is MNHEY and CDR2 is SVGAGI. The CDR3 nucleotides read TGTGCCAGCAGTTACTCCCCGACAGGGGATGGCTACACCTTC. This gives the protein CASSYSPTGDGYTF.

The sample holds a few counts of this clone. The genes are TRBV19 and TRBJ2-6; 9 nucleotides align to TRBD1. The CDR3 is made up of 18 amino acids. From germline, CDR1 is LNHDA and CDR2 SQIVND (reference sequence). Trimming removed 4 bases from V and 0 bases from J; junction bases left unmatched: 7. CDR3 region: CASSTRTGAYSGANVLTF. The CDR3 nucleotides are TGTGCCAGTAGTACCCGGACAGGGGCCTACTCTGGGGCCAACGTCCTGACTTTC.

V gene TRBV5-4 combines with J gene TRBJ2-7, with 8 bases that match TRBD2. The CDR3 sequence is 17 residues long. After removal of 1 base from V and 0 bases from J, the junction contained 9 bases not matched to a gene. Germline values: CDR1 SGHNT, CDR2 YYREEE (reference sequence). This CDR3 is CASSLPLGGRSSYEQYF. The CDR3 DNA is TGTGCCAGCAGCTTGCCCCTCGGCGGGAGGAGCTCCTACGAGCAGTACTTC.

The chain recombines TRBV5-6 with TRBJ2-3; D is perhaps TRBD1 or TRBD2 (5 bases each). Germline V gives CDR1 SGHDT, CDR2 YYEEEE. Trimming left V 4 bases short and J 6 bases short, with 12 bases between. The CDR3 is made up of 13 amino acids. The CDR3 DNA reads as TGTGCCAGCAGCCCCGGGGCAGCTGATACGCAGTATTTT. This encodes CASSPGAADTQYF.

The chain carries TRBV4-1 and TRBJ1-2; D is undetermined. The V end lost 7 bases, the J end lost 8 bases, and 8 bases lay between the germline ends. The CDR3 loop spans 10 amino acids. Germline values: CDR1 MGHRA, CDR2 YSYEKL. CDR3 amino acids: CASNVRGYTF. Written as DNA, the CDR3 is TGCGCCAGCAACGTTAGAGGCTACACCTTC.

In this sample, this clone turned up once. The rearrangement links TRBV6-6 to TRBJ1-1; TRBD1 might be the D (6 bases). Trimming removed 7 bases from V and 3 bases from J, with 12 bases in between. The CDR3 covers 13 residues. CDR1 is MNHNY, CDR2 SVGAGI, per germline (reference sequence). The CDR3 loop reads CASNDYRDTEAFF. The CDR3 DNA is TGTGCCAGCAACGATTACAGGGACACTGAAGCTTTCTTT.

This chain connects TRBV18 to TRBJ2-1; TRBD2 agrees at 11 bases. Germline trimming cut 4 bases from V and 4 bases from J; bases unmatched to any gene: 0. This CDR3 has 14 amino acids. Germline V gives CDR1 KGHSH, CDR2 LQKENI. The CDR3 nucleotides are TGTGCCAGCTCACGGACTAGCGGGTACAATGAGCAGTTCTTC. Translating it yields CASSRTSGYNEQFF. The full variable domain, its missing parts supplied by reference TRBV18 and TRBJ2-1, is NAGVMQNPRHLVRRRGQEARLRCSPMKGHSHVYWYRQLPEEGLKFMVYLQKENIIDESGMPKERFSAEFPKEGPSILRIQQVVRGDSAAYFCASSRTSGYNEQFFGPGTRLTVL.

The rearrangement uses TRBV9 and TRBJ2-1, with D unclear. This CDR3 contains 13 residues. V was cut by 3 bases and J by 4 bases, with 8 bases left in between. The V gene's germline CDR1 is SGDLS and CDR2 YYNGEE. The CDR3 spells CASSAQLYNEQFF. The CDR3, as DNA: TGTGCCAGCAGCGCGCAGTTGTACAATGAGCAGTTCTTC.

In this sample, this clone turned up a few times. CDR3 residues: CASSRTGVHTEAFF. Written as DNA, the CDR3 is TGTGCCAGCAGTAGGACAGGAGTGCACACTGAAGCTTTCTTT. The gene calls are TRBV2 and TRBJ1-1; 7 bases agree with TRBD1. Germline values: CDR1 SNHLY, CDR2 FYNNEI. The CDR3 is 14 residues long. Trimming took 5 bases from V and 3 from J; bases not matched to a gene: 6.

This chain joins TRBV4-1 and TRBJ1-2; TRBD1 aligns across 7 bases. The CDR3 consists of 16 residues. The J segment lost 3 bases and the V segment lost 2 bases, leaving 9 bases of the junction unmatched. Germline values: CDR1 MGHRA, CDR2 YSYEKL. CDR3 sequence: CASSQHFRGRDYGYTF. The CDR3 nucleotides are TGCGCCAGCAGCCAACATTTCAGGGGGAGAGACTATGGCTACACCTTC.

This clone was counted between two and nine times. In the same sample, other DNA sequences code for this CDR3. V gene TRBV7-2 combines with J gene TRBJ1-2, with TRBD1 identical over 7 bases. Germline lookup yields CDR1 SGHTA and CDR2 FQGNSA. The CDR3 has 13 amino acids. Trimming at V came to 1 base and at J to 5 bases, leaving 1 base not matched to a gene. The CDR3 spells CASSLGQGYGYTF. The CDR3 region has the DNA TGTGCCAGCAGCTTAGGACAGGGTTATGGCTACACCTTC.

This clone was seen more than once but under ten times. The genes are TRBV25-1 and TRBJ1-4; the match to TRBD1 covers 7 bases. Germline trimming cut 3 bases from V and 7 bases from J; bases unmatched to any gene: 8. This CDR3 region has 15 residues. Germline V gene data show CDR1 as MGHDK and CDR2 as SYGVNS. The CDR3 DNA reads TGTGCCAGCAGTGACCACAGGGGCGGTGTTGAAAAACTGTTTTTT. Its protein product is CASSDHRGGVEKLFF. Looking up the rest from reference TRBV25-1 and TRBJ1-4 gives the full variable domain: EADIYQTPRYLVIGTGKKITLECSQTMGHDKMYWYQQDPGMELHLIHYSYGVNSTEKGDLSSESTVSRIRTEHFPLTLESARPSHTSQYLCASSDHRGGVEKLFFGSGTQLSVL.

V gene TRBV5-1 combines with J gene TRBJ2-7; D unclear. CDR3 length: 14 amino acids. V was cut by 5 bases and J by 4 bases, with 16 bases left in between. Germline CDR1 reads SGHRS; CDR2 reads YFSETQ. The CDR3 DNA reads as TGCGCCAGCAGTTTTCAGGCCACTGGGTACGAGCAGTACTTC. It yields the protein CASSFQATGYEQYF.

About this clone itself: Other DNA sequences in the sample encode the same CDR3. The chain employs TRBV7-2 and TRBJ2-3; TRBD2 is a possible D gene (5 bases). This CDR3 has 14 residues. Germline V gene data show CDR1 as SGHTA and CDR2 as FQGNSA. V lost 1 base and J lost 0, with 5 bases in between. The chain's CDR3 is CASSLGTSTDTQYF. The CDR3 DNA follows: TGTGCCAGCAGCTTAGGGACTAGCACAGATACGCAGTATTTT.

The chain has TRBV7-2 and TRBJ2-1, with 9 bases that match TRBD1. Germline V gives CDR1 SGHTA, CDR2 FQGNSA. J lost 6 bases, V lost 5 bases, and 8 bases had no gene match. The CDR3 contains 15 residues. As DNA, the CDR3 is TGTGCCAGCAGCGAGGGACAGGGTCGAGGCAATGAGCAGTTCTTC. Residues: CASSEGQGRGNEQFF.

The J gene is TRBJ2-3, the V gene TRBV5-1, with D unclear. Germline V gene data show CDR1 as SGHRS and CDR2 as YFSETQ. Deletions cut 5 bases from V and 3 bases from J, with 10 bases between. The CDR3 loop spans 13 amino acids. CDR3 loop: CASRYAETDTQYF. The CDR3 coding sequence is TGCGCCAGCAGGTACGCCGAGACAGATACGCAGTATTTT.

This chain links TRBV11-2 with TRBJ2-5, with 9 bases identical to TRBD2. CDR1 SGHAT and CDR2 FQNNGV come from the germline V gene. Trimming took 5 bases from V and 1 from J; bases not matched to a gene: 8. This CDR3 contains 16 residues. As DNA, the CDR3 is TGTGCCAGCAGCCCCGGCCAGCGGGGGGTCCAAGAGACCCAGTACTTC. Its protein product is CASSPGQRGVQETQYF.

This chain links TRBV4-2 with TRBJ2-1; TRBD2 aligns across 8 bases. The CDR3 spans 14 residues. The germline gives CDR1 LGHNA, CDR2 YNFKEQ. Unmatched junction bases numbered 4, after V lost 7 bases and J lost 2 bases. The CDR3 here is CASTSGRAYNEQFF. The CDR3 DNA is TGTGCCAGCACCAGCGGGAGAGCCTACAATGAGCAGTTCTTC.

This clone showed up just a few times. The V call is TRBV5-1, the J call TRBJ1-5; D ambiguous. This CDR3 region has 15 residues. The ends were cut back, 4 bases at V and 7 bases at J, with 18 bases in the middle. Germline CDR1 reads SGHRS; CDR2 reads YFSETQ. The CDR3 DNA is TGCGCCAGCAGCCCGGAAGGTGAGAGGGTACAGCCCCAGCATTTT. Translated: CASSPEGERVQPQHF.

The CDR3 is CSVEDTQGGWRTPGTQYF. In DNA form, the CDR3 reads TGCAGCGTTGAAGATACTCAGGGGGGTTGGAGAACCCCTGGTACGCAGTATTTT. This chain connects TRBV29-1 to TRBJ2-3, with D perhaps TRBD1 (7 bases). The length of the CDR3 is 18 residues. With 0 bases removed from V and 8 bases from J, the gap between germline ends came to 27 bases. Germline CDR1 and CDR2: SQVTM and ANQGSEA.

This clone was seen more than once but under ten times. The V gene is TRBV12-5, the J gene TRBJ2-3; D is perhaps TRBD2 (5 bases). This CDR3 has 11 amino acids. Per germline, CDR1 LGHNT and CDR2 FRNRAP. V gave up 6 bases and J gave up 10 bases, with 11 bases separating them. CDR3 nucleotides: TGTGCTAGTGGGTTGAACGGGGCGCAGTATTTT. It is translated as CASGLNGAQYF.

The chain has TRBV20-1 and TRBJ1-1; 7 nucleotides match TRBD1. CDR1 is DFQATT and CDR2 is SNEGSKA in the germline V gene (reference sequence). V was clipped by 6 bases and J by 10 bases; unmatched bases: 5. The CDR3 sequence is 10 residues long. CDR3 sequence: CSASRGGAFF. DNA of the CDR3: TGCAGTGCCAGCAGGGGGGGAGCTTTCTTT.

This clone was observed a handful of times. The rearrangement links TRBV9 to TRBJ2-6; tentatively, D is TRBD1 (6 bases). The V end lost 4 bases, the J end lost 0 bases, and 11 bases lay between the germline ends. The germline V gene has CDR1 SGDLS and CDR2 YYNGEE. This CDR3 contains 16 residues. CDR3 DNA sequence: TGTGCCAGCAGCCCTGGACAGACCTCTGGGGCCAACGTCCTGACTTTC. As protein: CASSPGQTSGANVLTF.

The sample holds a few counts of this clone. This chain uses TRBV28 with TRBJ2-4, with 8 bases fitting TRBD1. Germline V lookup: CDR1 MDHEN, CDR2 SYDVKM. The V gene end was trimmed by 10 bases and the J gene end by 4 bases; junction bases not matched to a gene: 6. The CDR3 sequence is 13 residues long. DNA of the CDR3: TGTGCCACCCGGACAGGGATTAAAAACATTCAGTACTTC. Translated, it gives CATRTGIKNIQYF.

This chain joins TRBV4-3 and TRBJ2-1; TRBD1 might be the D (6 bases). The length of the CDR3 is 15 residues. CDR1 and CDR2 (germline): LGHNA, YSLEER. V was clipped by 0 bases and J by 4 bases, with 10 bases between them. This chain's CDR3 is CASSQDLQGYNEQFF. CDR3 in DNA: TGCGCCAGCAGCCAAGATCTCCAGGGGTACAATGAGCAGTTCTTC.

This chain connects TRBV9 to TRBJ2-1; no clear D gene. In germline, CDR1 is SGDLS, CDR2 YYNGEE. The CDR3 contains 15 residues. V was shortened by 4 bases and J by 0 bases, with 11 bases between the two germline ends. The CDR3 DNA is TGTGCCAGCAGCTCCCGTAGGAGCTCCTACAATGAGCAGTTCTTC. It specifies CASSSRRSSYNEQFF.

The chain is built from TRBV29-1 and TRBJ1-1; TRBD1 agrees at 8 bases. The trim removed 7 bases at V and 5 bases at J, leaving 12 bases unmatched. This CDR3 spans 14 amino acids. The V gene's germline CDR1 is SQVTM and CDR2 ANQGSEA. DNA of the CDR3: TGCAGCGGACGACAGGGGTTCCCTAGGACTGAAGCTTTCTTT. It codes for CSGRQGFPRTEAFF.

This clone was detected a few times. This chain connects TRBV29-1 to TRBJ2-3; either TRBD1 or TRBD2 may fit D (5 bases each). Germline CDR1 SQVTM, CDR2 ANQGSEA. The CDR3 is made up of 12 amino acids. V gave up 7 bases and J gave up 1 base, with 9 bases separating them. The CDR3 DNA reads TGCAGCGGGGACGGAGGCACAGATACGCAGTATTTT. Amino acid sequence: CSGDGGTDTQYF.